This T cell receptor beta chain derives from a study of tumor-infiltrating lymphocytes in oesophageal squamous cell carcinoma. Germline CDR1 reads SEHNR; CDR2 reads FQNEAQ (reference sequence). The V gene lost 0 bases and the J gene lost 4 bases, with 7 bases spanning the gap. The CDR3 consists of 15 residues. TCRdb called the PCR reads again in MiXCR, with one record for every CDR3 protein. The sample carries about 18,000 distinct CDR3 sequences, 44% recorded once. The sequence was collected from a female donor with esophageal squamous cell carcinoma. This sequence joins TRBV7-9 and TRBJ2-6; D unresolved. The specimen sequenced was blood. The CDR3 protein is CASSLAGSGANVLTF. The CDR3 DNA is TGTGCCAGCAGCTTAGCAGGGTCCGGGGCCAACGTCCTGACTTTC. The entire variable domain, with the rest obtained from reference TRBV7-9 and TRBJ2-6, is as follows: DTGVSQNPRHKITKRGQNVTFRCDPISEHNRLYWYRQTLGQGPEFLTYFQNEAQLEKSRLLSDRFSAERPKGSFSTLEIQRTEQGDSAMYLCASSLAGSGANVLTFGAGSRLTVL.